The 30 T cell receptor beta chains below come from one sample, sequenced in a study of T cell responses to AZD1222 COVID-19 vaccine. The repertoire was sequenced with immunoSEQ multiplex PCR; TCRdb's copy has only in-frame clones and lacks some. The table shows roughly 99,000 clones, with around 91% occurring only once. The sequencing here drew on peripheral blood, taken on day 0 of AZD1222 vaccination. Every receptor here comes from an adult in good health.

This chain links TRBV2 with TRBJ1-1; a weak D match, TRBD1 (5 bases). V was shortened by 7 bases and J by 3 bases, with 9 bases between the two germline ends. Germline V gene lookup returns CDR1 SNHLY and CDR2 FYNNEI. The CDR3 runs to 12 residues. The CDR3 DNA reads TGTGCCAGCACGGGGGAAGACACTGAAGCTTTCTTT. It specifies CASTGEDTEAFF.

V gene TRBV15 combines with J gene TRBJ1-5; a possible D gene is TRBD1 (5 bases). Germline CDR1 and CDR2: LNHNV and YYDKDF (reference sequence). Trimming took 0 bases from V and 4 from J, leaving 10 bases between them. CDR3 length: 15 amino acids. CDR3 loop: CATSREVEGNQPQHF. The CDR3 region has the DNA TGTGCCACCAGCAGAGAAGTCGAGGGGAATCAGCCCCAGCATTTT.

The V gene is TRBV12-5, the J gene TRBJ1-6; D is uncertain. This CDR3 is built from 14 residues. Between the trimmed V and J ends, which lost 2 bases and 0 bases, there was a span of 2 bases. The germline V gene has CDR1 LGHNT and CDR2 FRNRAP. The DNA for the CDR3 is TGTGCTAGTGGTTTGAGCTCCTATAATTCACCCCTCCACTTT. Translating it yields CASGLSSYNSPLHF.

The genes are TRBV30 and TRBJ1-6; D unclear. The CDR3 is 16 amino acids. From germline, CDR1 is GTSNPN and CDR2 SVGIG (reference sequence). Trimming cost V 3 bases and J 10 bases, with 22 bases left between them. The CDR3: CAWRALGEVEDSPLHF. CDR3 bases: TGTGCCTGGAGGGCTTTAGGCGAGGTGGAGGACTCACCCCTCCACTTT.

V gene TRBV4-3 combines with J gene TRBJ2-7; the D call may be TRBD1 or TRBD2 (5 bases each). The CDR3 totals 16 residues. Germline CDR1 LGHNA, CDR2 YSLEER. Trimming stripped 3 bases from V and 2 bases from J, with 17 bases between. CDR3 bases: TGCGCCAGCAGCCAGTGGGGGACGGGTACGACCTACGAGCAGTACTTC. Protein product: CASSQWGTGTTYEQYF.

The chain links TRBV10-2 to TRBJ1-2, with 7 positions matching TRBD1. The V gene's germline CDR1 is WSHSY and CDR2 SAAADI. The CDR3 runs to 15 residues. After removal of 0 bases from V and 4 bases from J, the junction contained 5 bases not matched to a gene. CDR3: CASSESGDSFYGYTF. For the CDR3, the DNA is TGCGCCAGCAGTGAGTCGGGGGACAGCTTCTATGGCTACACCTTC.

V is TRBV6-5 and J is TRBJ1-1; a possible D gene is TRBD1 (6 bases). V lost 6 bases and J lost 7, with 18 bases in between. The germline CDR1 and CDR2 sequences are MNHEY and SVGAGI. The CDR3 totals 14 residues. The CDR3, as DNA: TGTGCCAGCAGCTCCACGAGTTGGACAGTTGAAGCTTTCTTT. This sequence encodes CASSSTSWTVEAFF.

The rearrangement joins TRBV24-1 to TRBJ2-3; 9 bases map to TRBD2. This CDR3 has 17 residues. CDR1 and CDR2 from the germline V gene are KGHDR and SFDVKD. J gave up 2 bases and V 5 bases, and 10 bases lay outside the gene matches. Written as DNA, the CDR3 is TGTGCCACCAGTGCTCGCGGGGGGGCCTCGGCCACAGATACGCAGTATTTT. Protein product: CATSARGGASATDTQYF.

Here the CDR3 reads CASTAGTGGRSNQPQHF. CDR3 nucleotides: TGTGCCAGCACCGCCGGGACAGGGGGTCGGAGCAATCAGCCCCAGCATTTT. This sequence joins TRBV2 and TRBJ1-5, with 11 bases aligning to TRBD1. The CDR3 spans 17 residues. Trimming took 7 bases from V and 1 from J; bases not matched to a gene: 9. CDR1 SNHLY and CDR2 FYNNEI come from the germline V gene.

In its sample, this clone was seen a few times. This chain links TRBV12-3 or TRBV12-4 with TRBJ1-2; 7 nucleotides agree with TRBD1. The CDR3 is made up of 13 amino acids. V shed 8 bases and J 6 bases; nucleotides not matched to a gene: 9. CDR3 coding DNA: TGTGCCAGCGGAGACGGGACAGATAATGGCTACACCTTC. Amino acid sequence: CASGDGTDNGYTF.

This clone occurred once. CDR3 bases: TGTGCCAGCAGCTGGGCAGGTGTGACCGGGACCCAGTACTTC. Amino acid sequence: CASSWAGVTGTQYF. The rearrangement uses TRBV27 and TRBJ2-5; D is ambiguous. Between the trimmed V and J ends, which lost 6 bases and 7 bases, there was a span of 18 bases. The CDR3 spans 14 residues. Per germline, CDR1 MNHEY and CDR2 SMNVEV (reference sequence).

The chain couples TRBV11-3 to TRBJ2-2; D is unresolved. CDR3 length: 13 amino acids. CDR1 is SGHNT and CDR2 is YENEEA in the germline V gene. V dropped 3 bases and J dropped 6 bases, with 8 bases sitting between them. The CDR3 spells CASSFMGSGELFF. The CDR3 DNA reads TGTGCCAGCAGCTTTATGGGTTCCGGGGAGCTGTTTTTT.

The V gene is TRBV2, the J gene TRBJ1-5; D remains ambiguous. There are 15 residues in the CDR3. Between the trimmed V and J ends, which lost 5 bases and 11 bases, there was a span of 22 bases. Looked up from germline, CDR1 is SNHLY and CDR2 is FYNNEI. The CDR3 region is CASSPRTAPGGSQHF. In nucleotides, the CDR3 is TGTGCCAGCAGTCCCCGGACCGCTCCGGGTGGGTCCCAGCATTTT.

The DNA of the CDR3 is TGTGCCAGCAGAAACAGGGAAAGGGCTAATGAAAAACTGTTTTTT. Residues: CASRNRERANEKLFF. V gene TRBV5-8 combines with J gene TRBJ1-4; TRBD1 might be the D (6 bases). Germline V CDR1 and CDR2: SGHTS, YDEGEE. This CDR3 has 15 residues. V gave up 5 bases and J gave up 3 bases, with 14 bases separating them.

About this clone itself: Other DNA sequences of this sample code for an identical CDR3. The V call is TRBV7-9, the J call TRBJ1-2; no definite D call. V lost 1 base, J lost 7 bases, and 4 bases lay in between. The CDR3 length is 11 residues. Germline values: CDR1 SEHNR, CDR2 FQNEAQ (reference sequence). The CDR3 loop reads CASSLGLGYTF. The CDR3, as DNA: TGTGCCAGCAGCTTAGGGCTTGGCTACACCTTC.

Only one count was recorded for this clone. The rearrangement links TRBV6-1 to TRBJ2-5; D may be TRBD1 (5 bases). Trimming cost V 2 bases and J 5 bases, with 15 bases left between them. This CDR3 region has 15 residues. Looked up from germline, CDR1 is MNHNS and CDR2 is SASEGT. CDR3 DNA: TGTGCCAGCAGTGAAATCAGGGTGGCAAGGGAGACCCAGTACTTC. Its translation: CASSEIRVARETQYF.

The V and J genes are TRBV11-3 and TRBJ2-3; no definite D call. This CDR3 has 13 amino acids. The ends were cut back, 0 bases at V and 0 bases at J, with 1 base in the middle. Germline V gene sequence: CDR1 SGHNT, CDR2 YENEEA. The DNA for the CDR3 is TGTGCCAGCAGCTTAGAAAGCACAGATACGCAGTATTTT. As protein: CASSLESTDTQYF.

The gene calls are TRBV7-2 and TRBJ2-2, with 7 bases identical to TRBD2. The CDR3 consists of 16 residues. After removal of 5 bases from V and 4 bases from J, the junction contained 10 bases not matched to a gene. Germline-derived CDR1 and CDR2 are SGHTA and FQGNSA. The CDR3: CASSLVGGGITGELFF. The CDR3, as DNA: TGTGCCAGCAGCCTCGTCGGCGGGGGTATCACCGGGGAGCTGTTTTTT.

V is TRBV5-1 and J is TRBJ2-7, with a tentative D call TRBD2 (5 bases). CDR1 and CDR2 (germline): SGHRS, YFSETQ. Trimming pared 4 bases from V and 4 bases from J, leaving 15 bases between. There are 14 residues in the CDR3. CDR3 residues: CASSSSSGLYEQYF. The CDR3 region has the DNA TGCGCCAGCAGCAGTAGTTCGGGGTTATACGAGCAGTACTTC.

The chain recombines TRBV5-5 with TRBJ2-1, with D possibly matching TRBD2 (6 bases). The CDR3 is 15 residues long. Germline CDR1 SGHKS, CDR2 YYEKEE (reference sequence). V gave up 9 bases and J gave up 9 bases, with 25 bases separating them. DNA of the CDR3: TGTGCCACTACCCAAAGTGGGACTCCGGCAGGTGAGCAGTTCTTC. Translated, it gives CATTQSGTPAGEQFF.

This chain connects TRBV14 to TRBJ1-5; the D gene is possibly TRBD1 (5 bases). Trimming pared 3 bases from V and 5 bases from J, leaving 8 bases between. The length of the CDR3 is 13 residues. Per the germline V gene, CDR1 is SGHDN and CDR2 is FVKESK. CDR3 nucleotide sequence: TGTGCCAGCAGCCAGAGCAGGGATCAGCCCCAGCATTTT. As protein: CASSQSRDQPQHF.

In DNA, the CDR3 is TGTGCCAGCAGCGCTCTCCCGGGACTACGGGACGGTGAGCAGTTCTTC. It codes for CASSALPGLRDGEQFF. This chain links TRBV9 with TRBJ2-1, with 7 bases that match TRBD2. J was trimmed by 9 bases and V by 3 bases; bases with no gene match: 15. The CDR3 covers 16 residues. CDR1 and CDR2 (germline): SGDLS, YYNGEE. The whole variable domain, filled in from reference TRBV9 and TRBJ2-1, reads DSGVTQTPKHLITATGQRVTLRCSPRSGDLSVYWYQQSLDQGLQFLIQYYNGEERAKGNILERFSAQQFPDLHSELNLSSLELGDSALYFCASSALPGLRDGEQFFGPGTRLTVL.

The CDR3 DNA sequence: TGTGCCAGCAGCTCACTAGCGAGCGGTGAGCAGTTCTTC. Residues: CASSSLASGEQFF. The chain has TRBV11-3 and TRBJ2-1; 7 nucleotides agree with TRBD2. This CDR3 has 13 amino acids. V dropped 4 bases and J dropped 9; count of bases not matched to a gene: 6. Per germline, CDR1 SGHNT and CDR2 YENEEA.

The chain is built from TRBV7-2 and TRBJ1-4, with 9 nucleotides matching TRBD1. The CDR3 spans 19 residues. CDR1 is SGHTA, CDR2 FQGNSA, per germline. With 1 base clipped from V and 4 bases from J, the junction kept 13 bases outside the gene matches. CDR3 DNA sequence: TGTGCCAGCAGCTTAGTCTCGGGACAGGGCTGGGGGAGTAATGAAAAACTGTTTTTT. This gives the protein CASSLVSGQGWGSNEKLFF.

This clone was seen a single time. The V and J genes are TRBV7-3 and TRBJ1-2; a weak D match, TRBD1 (5 bases). Looked up from germline, CDR1 is SGHTA and CDR2 is FQGTGA. V was cut by 3 bases and J by 1 base, with 15 bases left in between. This CDR3 is built from 16 residues. DNA of the CDR3: TGTGCCAGCAGCTTCTTAGGGGCACCACTTAACTATGGCTACACCTTC. Translating it yields CASSFLGAPLNYGYTF.

The chain is built from TRBV7-2 and TRBJ1-2, with TRBD1 matching 12 bases. V was pared by 1 base and J by 7 bases, with 4 bases of the junction left unmatched. CDR1 and CDR2 (germline): SGHTA, FQGNSA. The CDR3 covers 15 residues. In nucleotides, the CDR3 is TGTGCCAGCAGCTTAGTAGGGACAGGGGGCGTTGGCTACACCTTC. It specifies CASSLVGTGGVGYTF.

V usage is TRBV4-3 and J usage is TRBJ2-5; D call uncertain. The V gene lost 0 bases and the J gene lost 6 bases, with 11 bases spanning the gap. Germline values: CDR1 LGHNA, CDR2 YSLEER. The CDR3 sequence is 14 residues long. CDR3 coding DNA: TGCGCCAGCAGCCAAGATCGCGAGTTAAAGACCCAGTACTTC. Its translation: CASSQDRELKTQYF.

The V gene is TRBV2, the J gene TRBJ2-5, with 10 bases that match TRBD2. CDR3 length: 12 residues. V shed 7 bases and J 8 bases; nucleotides not matched to a gene: 4. Germline V gene sequence: CDR1 SNHLY, CDR2 FYNNEI. The CDR3 nucleotides read TGTGCCAGCACCGGGACTAGCGCCACCCAGTACTTC. It yields the protein CASTGTSATQYF.

J is TRBJ2-6 and V is TRBV7-9, with D uncertain. The CDR3 runs 15 residues. CDR1 and CDR2 from the germline V gene are SEHNR and FQNEAQ (reference sequence). Trimming pared 1 base from V and 2 bases from J, leaving 6 bases between. The CDR3 sequence: CASSLGVAGANVLTF. CDR3 sequence (DNA): TGTGCCAGCAGCTTAGGGGTTGCTGGGGCCAACGTCCTGACTTTC.

The chain employs TRBV5-1 and TRBJ1-1, with a possible D match to TRBD1 (5 bases). The CDR3 totals 15 residues. Trimming took 0 bases from V and 0 from J, leaving 9 bases between them. Germline loops: CDR1 SGHRS, CDR2 YFSETQ. Here the CDR3 DNA reads TGCGCCAGCAGCTTGGGGGGCTCGGTGAACACTGAAGCTTTCTTT. Protein: CASSLGGSVNTEAFF.